Ten or more counts support the clone carrying this T cell receptor beta chain. Its matching antigen is unknown. Trimming removed 5 bases from V and 5 bases from J, with 6 bases in between. The CDR3 is made up of 12 amino acids. Germline CDR1 and CDR2: SNHLY and FYNNEI. TCRdb fed the multiplex PCR reads into MiXCR, producing one record per CDR3 protein. The data hold 84,000 or so distinct CDR3 sequences, with approximately 30% observed a single time. Samples came from axillary lymph nodes draining the breast cancer. This record belongs to a study of breast tumors, draining lymph nodes, adjacent tissues. Points from the study as a whole: The lymph node origin of tumor T cells was framed as consistent with a hypothesis, not demonstrated. The data were judged consistent with most tumor T cells coming from lymph node and expanding in tumor. Tumor repertoires ranked between lymph nodes and nontumor tissue in diversity, with V and J gene preferences.

V gene TRBV2 combines with J gene TRBJ2-2; unclear D gene. Sequencing was done on a sample of axillary lymph node tissue. The TCR comes from a female donor with breast cancer. Some clones in this sample may be carry-over from other donors' samples. The CDR3 reads CASSTLTGELFF. DNA of the CDR3: TGTGCCAGCAGTACCCTTACCGGGGAGCTGTTTTTT.